The 13 T cell receptor beta chains given below trace back to one sample, sequenced in a study of spatial heterogeneity in lung cancer. Notes on the study in general: The study found that expanded intratumoral alpha and beta TCR counts tracked tumor mutation counts.

Their recognized antigens are unknown. TCRdb re-analysed the 5' RACE reads in MiXCR, keeping a single row per CDR3 protein. Of around 9,300 distinct CDR3 sequences in the sample, around 6.5% were seen once. Time point indicated: sample taken at primary tumor resection. The specimen comprised lung tumor tissue, sampled at surgery. The receptor set was obtained from a male donor with early-stage non-small cell lung cancer.

This clonotype was counted ten times or more. The gene calls are TRBV29-1 and TRBJ1-1, with D maybe TRBD1 (6 bases). Deletions cut 3 bases from V and 5 bases from J, with 13 bases between. Germline loops: CDR1 SQVTM, CDR2 ANQGSEA. The CDR3 is 13 residues long. CDR3 protein: CSVESGGRTEAFF. The DNA for the CDR3 is TGCAGCGTTGAGTCCGGGGGCAGAACTGAAGCTTTCTTT.

This clonotype was counted ten times or more. The chain couples TRBV12-3 or TRBV12-4 to TRBJ1-1, with 7 bases that match TRBD1. The CDR3 sequence is 13 residues long. V lost 7 bases and J lost 0; bases outside the gene matches: 2. The CDR3 spells CASMGQMNTEAFF. In nucleotides, the CDR3 is TGTGCCAGCATGGGACAGATGAACACTGAAGCTTTCTTT.

The rearrangement uses TRBV30 and TRBJ2-5; D not resolved. The CDR3 runs to 13 residues. V was cut by 1 base and J by 7 bases, with 13 bases left in between. Per the germline V gene, CDR1 is GTSNPN and CDR2 is SVGIG (reference sequence). This CDR3 is CAWSEVSSRTQYF. The CDR3 DNA follows: TGTGCCTGGAGTGAGGTGTCTAGTAGGACCCAGTACTTC. The full variable domain, with the rest looked up from reference TRBV30 and TRBJ2-5, is SQTIHQWPATLVQPVGSPLSLECTVEGTSNPNLYWYRQAAGRGLQLLFYSVGIGQISSEVPQNLSASRPQDRQFILSSKKLLLSDSGFYLCAWSEVSSRTQYFGPGTRLLVL.

By proportion, this clonotype is medium-sized (0.01 to 0.1%). This chain joins TRBV12-3 or TRBV12-4 and TRBJ2-2, with TRBD1 matching 7 bases. Losses at the gene ends were 5 bases for V and 7 bases for J; bases not matched to a gene: 7. This CDR3 has 14 amino acids. This CDR3 reads CASSLQGRGGELFF. CDR3 bases: TGTGCCAGCAGTCTACAGGGGAGAGGCGGGGAGCTGTTTTTT.

This clonotype was counted at least ten times. The chain is built from TRBV30 and TRBJ1-1, with D possibly matching TRBD1 (5 bases). The ends were cut back, 2 bases at V and 5 bases at J, with 9 bases in the middle. The CDR3 is made up of 12 amino acids. Germline V gives CDR1 GTSNPN, CDR2 SVGIG (reference sequence). The chain's CDR3 is CAWSSGYTEAFF. CDR3 bases: TGTGCCTGGAGTTCAGGGTATACTGAAGCTTTCTTT.

There are a few counts of this clonotype. The gene calls are TRBV4-1 and TRBJ2-1, with TRBD2 identical over 8 bases. The CDR3 contains 16 residues. Germline CDR1 is MGHRA and CDR2 is YSYEKL. The V segment lost 0 bases and the J segment 7 bases; nucleotides outside the gene matches: 8. This CDR3 reads CASSQEGIAGKNEQFF. Here the CDR3 DNA reads TGCGCCAGCAGCCAAGAGGGGATAGCGGGGAAAAATGAGCAGTTCTTC.

This clonotype was recorded many times. The V and J genes are TRBV9 and TRBJ2-1; 12 positions match TRBD1. CDR1 SGDLS and CDR2 YYNGEE come from the germline V gene. V gave up 0 bases and J gave up 7 bases; unmatched junction bases: 2. This CDR3 has 15 amino acids. CDR3 DNA sequence: TGTGCCAGCAGCGTAGAGGGACAGGGGGCGAATGAGCAGTTCTTC. Its protein product is CASSVEGQGANEQFF.

This clonotype occurred many times. The chain is built from TRBV6-5 and TRBJ2-1; 7 bases are a match to TRBD2. CDR1 is MNHEY, CDR2 SVGAGI, per germline. The CDR3 covers 14 residues. V shed 7 bases and J 3 bases; nucleotides not matched to a gene: 6. The CDR3: CASIGGGNYNEQFF. The CDR3 DNA is TGTGCCAGCATAGGCGGGGGTAACTACAATGAGCAGTTCTTC.

Many counts were recorded for this clonotype. The gene calls are TRBV7-9 and TRBJ2-7, with 7 positions matching TRBD2. V trimming: 3 bases; J trimming: 0 bases; junction bases outside the gene matches: 8. This CDR3 is built from 16 residues. Germline V gene data show CDR1 as SEHNR and CDR2 as FQNEAQ (reference sequence). In DNA form, the CDR3 reads TGTGCCAGCAGCTTGGAGAAGGGACTAATCTCCTACGAGCAGTACTTC. It specifies CASSLEKGLISYEQYF.

The V call is TRBV20-1, the J call TRBJ2-7; the D is unclear. CDR3 length: 13 amino acids. The germline CDR1 and CDR2 sequences are DFQATT and SNEGSKA (reference sequence). V was cut by 6 bases and J by 2 bases, with 14 bases left in between. For the CDR3, the DNA is TGCAGTGCGGGCGGCAGAGAAACCTACGAGCAGTACTTC. This codes for CSAGGRETYEQYF.

In this sample, this clonotype is large. The genes are TRBV28 and TRBJ1-6; D is unclear. CDR3 length: 12 residues. Germline V CDR1 and CDR2: MDHEN, SYDVKM. V lost 7 bases and J 7 bases, leaving 8 bases between the germline ends. The CDR3 DNA is TGTGCCAGCATGCCCAAGAATTCACCCCTCCACTTT. Protein product: CASMPKNSPLHF.

This clonotype showed up many times. This chain joins TRBV7-9 and TRBJ2-7, with 9 bases that match TRBD1. Germline CDR1 and CDR2: SEHNR and FQNEAQ (reference sequence). The CDR3 covers 17 residues. The junction had 7 bases not matched to a gene; V was cut back by 1 base and J by 0 bases. The CDR3 loop is CASSLVGTGISSYEQYF. DNA for the CDR3: TGTGCCAGCAGCTTAGTTGGGACAGGGATCAGCTCCTACGAGCAGTACTTC.

This clonotype has a count of ten or more. The chain has TRBV7-3 and TRBJ2-2, with a tentative D call TRBD2 (5 bases). Trimming cost V 0 bases and J 0 bases, with 14 bases left between them. Germline CDR1 and CDR2: SGHTA and FQGTGA. The CDR3 extends over 18 amino acids. The CDR3 coding sequence is TGTGCCAGCAGCTTAACGTCATTCCGGGGTTCGAACACCGGGGAGCTGTTTTTT. Translation gives CASSLTSFRGSNTGELFF.